This TCR beta chain was profiled in a study of cytomegalovirus exposure and HLA in healthy donors. Germline CDR1 is MNHEY and CDR2 is SMNVEV (reference sequence). The CDR3 sequence is 15 residues long. The trim removed 5 bases at V and 2 bases at J, leaving 5 bases unmatched. With respect to this clone: As yet, its antigen is unknown.

General study findings and limits: The study found most TCR sequences rare, yet found some public TCRs in many donors. The classifier reportedly diagnosed cytomegalovirus status with high sensitivity and specificity.

Data came from immunoSEQ multiplex PCR; TCRdb stores just in-frame clones and leaves some out. Found here are under 200,000 clones, more than 80% of them singletons; the top ten hold around 7%. The chain is built from TRBV27 and TRBJ1-2; 10 nucleotides line up with TRBD1. Input material: PBMCs. This receptor was obtained from a young man in good health and CMV-seropositive. The CDR3 is CASSTRDRGNYGYTF. DNA for the CDR3: TGTGCCAGCAGTACCAGGGACAGGGGAAACTATGGCTACACCTTC.